This T cell receptor beta chain was profiled in a study of cytomegalovirus exposure and HLA in healthy donors. Though nominally healthy at sampling, donors likely had unrecorded immune exposures. The CDR3 contains 15 residues. V was pared by 7 bases and J by 0 bases, with 13 bases between. Germline V gene lookup returns CDR1 MDHEN and CDR2 SYDVKM. PCR involved 60 Vbeta and 13 Jbeta primers. Profiling relied on immunoSEQ multiplex PCR, and the TCRdb table lists in-frame clones only, not all of them. The data contain 140,000 to 150,000 clones, 70% of them singletons. The receptor was derived from a woman aged 60 to 75 in good health and CMV-seropositive. V and J are TRBV28 and TRBJ1-3; D remains ambiguous. What was sequenced was PBMCs. In DNA, the CDR3 is TGTGCCAGCACCTCGCCCCCTAGCTCTGGAAACACCATATATTTT. Amino acids: CASTSPPSSGNTIYF.